Below, 28 T cell receptor beta chains from the same sample are listed, as sequenced in a study of T-cell memory formation after mild COVID-19. TCRdb itself ran the 5' RACE reads through MiXCR, one entry per CDR3 protein. Of about 360,000 distinct CDR3 sequences listed, around 13% were seen once; the top ten hold 20% to 25%. Sequences were obtained from PBMCs or a T cell subset sorted from them (not recorded which). Receptor source: a man younger than 30 who had mild COVID-19 (a few samples of this study predate the infection). Cell type and time point are not known.

This clonotype has more than one count but fewer than ten. CDR3 coding DNA: TGCGCCAGCACCGGAATGGGACAAAAATACGAGCAGTACGTC. Translating gives CASTGMGQKYEQYV. The chain is built from TRBV4-3 and TRBJ2-7; possible D gene TRBD1, 6 bases. Trimming removed 7 bases from V and 4 bases from J, with 17 bases in between. Per germline, CDR1 LGHNA and CDR2 YSLEER. The CDR3 runs to 14 residues.

A few counts support this clonotype. The chain couples TRBV10-3 to TRBJ2-5; 8 bases are a match to TRBD2. This CDR3 is built from 16 residues. Germline CDR1 reads ENHRY; CDR2 reads SYGVKD. V shed 2 bases and J 0 bases; nucleotides not matched to a gene: 5. The CDR3 DNA reads TGTGCCATCAGTGAGAGCAGCGGGGGAAACCAAGAGACCCAGTACTTC. Protein product: CAISESSGGNQETQYF.

This clonotype was seen a few times. CDR3 amino acids: CASSSGGLSTDTQYF. CDR3 DNA sequence: TGCGCCAGCAGCTCGGGGGGACTGAGCACAGATACGCAGTATTTT. V and J are TRBV5-1 and TRBJ2-3; 7 bases line up with TRBD2. CDR1 and CDR2 (germline): SGHRS, YFSETQ. The CDR3 contains 15 residues. V lost 3 bases to trimming and J lost 0 bases; unmatched junction nucleotides: 4.

The chain is built from TRBV28 and TRBJ1-6, with D maybe TRBD1 (6 bases). V shed 7 bases and J shed 10 bases, with 17 bases lying between them. Germline V CDR1 and CDR2: MDHEN, SYDVKM. This CDR3 comprises 14 residues. DNA for the CDR3: TGTGCCAGCACCGTCCGGGACAATCGCTCACCCCTCCACTTT. Translated, it gives CASTVRDNRSPLHF.

This clonotype has more than one count but fewer than ten. The chain couples TRBV7-3 to TRBJ2-3, with D possibly being TRBD2 (5 bases). Germline-derived CDR1 and CDR2 are SGHTA and FQGTGA. The CDR3 spans 15 residues. Trimming left V 5 bases short and J 1 base short, with 13 bases between. The CDR3 sequence: CASSRIGGGTDTQYF. CDR3 DNA sequence: TGTGCCAGCAGCCGCATAGGAGGCGGCACAGATACGCAGTATTTT.

This clonotype has at least ten counts. The gene calls are TRBV5-1 and TRBJ1-1; D not certain. The CDR3 has 14 amino acids. The germline CDR1 and CDR2 sequences are SGHRS and YFSETQ. V lost 0 bases to trimming and J lost 3 bases, with 9 bases between them. For the CDR3, the DNA is TGCGCCAGCAGCTTGGTGGGAGCAGACACTGAAGCTTTCTTT. This codes for CASSLVGADTEAFF.

The chain couples TRBV19 to TRBJ2-3; D may match TRBD1 or TRBD2 (6 bases each). The CDR3 totals 14 residues. Trimming shortened V by 3 bases and J by 6 bases, and 13 bases separated the two germline ends. CDR1 and CDR2 from the germline V gene are LNHDA and SQIVND (reference sequence). CDR3 region: CASSIDPGADTQYF. The CDR3 bases are TGTGCCAGTAGTATCGACCCGGGGGCGGATACGCAGTATTTT.

This clonotype was seen a few times. V is TRBV6-5 and J is TRBJ1-2, with TRBD1 identical over 9 bases. The CDR3 runs to 14 residues. The germline V gene has CDR1 MNHEY and CDR2 SVGAGI. J lost 3 bases, V lost 3 bases, and 2 bases had no gene match. CDR3 nucleotides: TGTGCCAGCAGTTATCGACAGGGGGACTATGGCTACACCTTC. Its translation is CASSYRQGDYGYTF.

Only a few counts were recorded for this clonotype. The V call is TRBV2, the J call TRBJ2-3; D is unresolved. CDR3 size: 12 residues. Germline-derived CDR1 and CDR2 are SNHLY and FYNNEI. Between the trimmed V and J ends, which lost 6 bases and 2 bases, there was a span of 6 bases. The CDR3 nucleotides read TGTGCCAGCAGAGATGACACAGATACGCAGTATTTT. This gives the protein CASRDDTDTQYF.

The CDR3 here is CASSLARGSGESAYNEQFF. CDR3 coding DNA: TGTGCCAGCAGCTTAGCGCGGGGTAGCGGGGAGAGCGCCTACAATGAGCAGTTCTTC. V usage is TRBV7-9 and J usage is TRBJ2-1; TRBD2 aligns across 8 bases. Trimming cost V 0 bases and J 2 bases; bases outside gene matches: 12. Germline V lookup: CDR1 SEHNR, CDR2 FQNEAQ (reference sequence). The CDR3 runs to 19 residues.

The chain couples TRBV5-1 to TRBJ2-3; D might be TRBD1 (5 bases). The CDR3 is 16 residues long. V lost 1 base and J lost 6, with 18 bases in between. In germline, CDR1 is SGHRS, CDR2 YFSETQ. The CDR3: CASSLQNSQGRDTQYF. CDR3 nucleotides: TGCGCCAGCAGCTTGCAAAATTCGCAGGGTCGGGATACGCAGTATTTT.

The V and J genes are TRBV4-3 and TRBJ1-4; no clear D gene. Germline lookup yields CDR1 LGHNA and CDR2 YSLEER. Trimming removed 0 bases from V and 6 bases from J, with 20 bases in between. The CDR3 has 18 amino acids. CDR3: CASSQDPRPAGRDEKLFF. The CDR3 nucleotides are TGCGCCAGCAGCCAAGATCCCCGGCCGGCAGGCAGAGATGAAAAACTGTTTTTT.

This chain links TRBV6-5 with TRBJ1-1; 7 bases map to TRBD1. Germline CDR1 MNHEY, CDR2 SVGAGI. The V and J ends lost 6 bases and 10 bases, in that order; junction bases with no gene match: 11. This CDR3 has 13 amino acids. CDR3 loop: CASRRDRDTVAFF. The CDR3 DNA reads as TGTGCCAGCAGAAGAGACAGGGATACGGTAGCTTTCTTT.

The V gene is TRBV20-1, the J gene TRBJ2-1; D not resolved. This CDR3 comprises 14 residues. The germline V gene encodes CDR1 DFQATT and CDR2 SNEGSKA (reference sequence). With 6 bases removed from V and 6 bases from J, the gap between germline ends came to 18 bases. CDR3 protein: CSATIGSEINEQFF. The DNA of the CDR3 is TGCAGTGCCACCATCGGGTCCGAGATCAATGAGCAGTTCTTC.

At least ten counts were recorded for this clonotype. The rearrangement uses TRBV4-1 and TRBJ2-7; D is undetermined. Trimming took off 0 bases at V and 4 bases at J, with 7 bases between the two ends. CDR1 is MGHRA, CDR2 YSYEKL, per germline. The CDR3 spans 13 residues. DNA of the CDR3: TGCGCCAGCAGCCAAGATCTAGTGTACGAGCAGTACTTC. This codes for CASSQDLVYEQYF.

The chain recombines TRBV7-2 with TRBJ1-4; 8 bases are a match to TRBD1. Germline V CDR1 and CDR2: SGHTA, FQGNSA. The CDR3 contains 14 residues. V gave up 3 bases and J gave up 8 bases; unmatched junction bases: 5. The CDR3 protein is CASSFDRGREKLFF. For the CDR3, the DNA is TGTGCCAGCAGCTTCGACAGGGGCCGGGAAAAACTGTTTTTT.

This clonotype showed up just a few times. The gene calls are TRBV27 and TRBJ2-7; D is perhaps TRBD2 (7 bases). Germline CDR1 and CDR2: MNHEY and SMNVEV (reference sequence). Trimming left V 2 bases short and J 5 bases short, with 10 bases between. This CDR3 has 13 residues. The CDR3 DNA reads as TGTGCCAGCAGTTTAAGGGGGGGCCACGAGCAGTACTTC. Translated: CASSLRGGHEQYF.

This clonotype turned up a few times. The chain links TRBV5-1 to TRBJ2-7; 7 nucleotides line up with TRBD1. The length of the CDR3 is 14 residues. Germline trimming cut 5 bases from V and 4 bases from J; bases unmatched to any gene: 9. The germline V gene encodes CDR1 SGHRS and CDR2 YFSETQ. The CDR3 here is CASSPLEGAYEQYF. CDR3 DNA: TGCGCCAGCAGTCCTCTTGAGGGGGCGTACGAGCAGTACTTC.

This clonotype was seen only a few times. V is TRBV7-2 and J is TRBJ2-3; 7 nucleotides match TRBD2. This CDR3 comprises 16 residues. V dropped 4 bases and J dropped 6; count of bases not matched to a gene: 13. Looked up from germline, CDR1 is SGHTA and CDR2 is FQGNSA. The chain's CDR3 is CASSSRLAGLQDTQYF. The CDR3 DNA is TGTGCCAGCAGCTCCCGTTTAGCGGGCCTCCAGGATACGCAGTATTTT.

The chain couples TRBV5-6 to TRBJ2-7; D assignment may be TRBD1 or TRBD2 (5 bases each). This CDR3 is 15 amino acids long. Deletions cut 0 bases from V and 4 bases from J, with 14 bases between. Germline V CDR1 and CDR2: SGHDT, YYEEEE. CDR3 in amino acids: CASSLGYRGDYEQYV. The CDR3 DNA follows: TGTGCCAGCAGCTTGGGGTACAGAGGGGATTACGAGCAGTACGTC.

This clonotype has more than one count but fewer than ten. This chain links TRBV12-3 or TRBV12-4 with TRBJ2-2, with TRBD1 as a possible D gene (6 bases). The length of the CDR3 is 12 residues. V lost 3 bases to trimming and J lost 9 bases, with 8 bases between them. CDR3 sequence reads: CASSLWGRELFF. The CDR3 coding sequence is TGTGCCAGCAGTTTGTGGGGGCGGGAGCTGTTTTTT.

This clonotype appeared many times. V usage is TRBV7-2 and J usage is TRBJ2-7; 7 bases are shared with TRBD2. This CDR3 comprises 13 residues. The V gene's germline CDR1 is SGHTA and CDR2 FQGNSA. The junction had 5 bases not matched to a gene; V was cut back by 6 bases and J by 3 bases. CDR3 DNA sequence: TGTGCCAGCAGGGGAGGGGACGGCTACGAGCAGTACTTC. This sequence encodes CASRGGDGYEQYF.

The sample holds a few counts of this clonotype. The V and J genes are TRBV20-1 and TRBJ1-6; 11 bases are shared with TRBD1. Trimming cost V 6 bases and J 9 bases; bases outside gene matches: 10. Per germline, CDR1 DFQATT and CDR2 SNEGSKA (reference sequence). The CDR3 is made up of 15 amino acids. This CDR3 is CSAKGWDRGVSPLHF. As DNA, the CDR3 is TGCAGTGCAAAGGGCTGGGACAGGGGGGTTTCACCCCTCCACTTT.

The chain couples TRBV24-1 to TRBJ2-1; D is uncertain. The V end lost 3 bases, the J end lost 9 bases, and 5 bases lay between the germline ends. This CDR3 has 11 residues. The germline V gene has CDR1 KGHDR and CDR2 SFDVKD. CDR3 DNA sequence: TGTGCCACCAGTGATCTGGGTGAGCAGTTCTTC. Amino acid sequence: CATSDLGEQFF.

This clonotype was seen more than once but under ten times. V and J are TRBV11-2 and TRBJ2-1; D might be TRBD2 (5 bases). The CDR3 covers 14 residues. With 5 bases removed from V and 6 bases from J, the gap between germline ends came to 14 bases. CDR1 is SGHAT, CDR2 FQNNGV, per germline. The CDR3 loop is CASSAHGLLNEQFF. Written as DNA, the CDR3 is TGTGCCAGCAGCGCTCACGGACTGCTCAATGAGCAGTTCTTC.

V and J are TRBV29-1 and TRBJ2-5; 9 positions agree with TRBD1. The V gene's germline CDR1 is SQVTM and CDR2 ANQGSEA. The CDR3 runs 14 residues. V shed 3 bases and J 0 bases; nucleotides not matched to a gene: 2. The chain's CDR3 is CSVEGTGYQETQYF. CDR3 coding DNA: TGCAGCGTTGAGGGGACAGGGTACCAAGAGACCCAGTACTTC.

This clonotype was counted a few times. This chain joins TRBV10-1 and TRBJ2-7; possibly TRBD1 for D (6 bases). Germline V gives CDR1 WNHNN, CDR2 SYGVQD (reference sequence). CDR3 length equals 15 residues. The V gene lost 3 bases and the J gene lost 2 bases, with 14 bases spanning the gap. DNA of the CDR3: TGCGCCAGCAGTGAAGGACAGAACTTACCCTACGAGCAGTACGTC. It codes for CASSEGQNLPYEQYV.

The sample holds a few counts of this clonotype. The chain is built from TRBV6-2 or TRBV6-3 and TRBJ2-7; D call uncertain. In germline, CDR1 is MNHEY, CDR2 SVGEGT. The CDR3 length is 13 residues. V lost 4 bases, J lost 1 base, and 8 bases lay in between. This chain's CDR3 is CASSWNGSYEQYF. The CDR3 nucleotides read TGTGCCAGCAGTTGGAACGGTTCCTACGAGCAGTACTTC.